This T cell receptor (beta chain) was identified during a study of CD8 T cells in Susac syndrome. About the study: Each patient with Susac syndrome, at the time of blood draw, was therapy-naive, on corticosteroids, or on intravenous immunoglobulin alone. Overall study findings and caveats: None of the CD4+ T cell repertoires in Susac syndrome showed clonal expansion.

The length of the CDR3 is 14 residues. Germline loops: CDR1 SQVTM, CDR2 ANQGSEA. Negative isolation was applied to CD8+ and CD4+ T cells, and FACS enrichment was applied to TEMRA cells. Notes on this clonotype: Its antigen is still unknown. A read error may produce the germline difference seen at one junction end.

A quantity of about 0.5 to 1 ug RNA underwent reverse transcription using random hexamers. The method of amplification for TCR beta CDR3 was immunoSEQ multiplex PCR, covering 54 Vbeta and 13 Jbeta. TCRdb fed the immunoSEQ multiplex PCR reads into MiXCR, producing one record per CDR3 protein. Here the sample spans some 240,000 distinct CDR3 sequences, about 95% being singletons. The clonotype comes from a human donor with Susac syndrome. The sequencing sample was made of CD4+ T cells from PBMCs. The rearrangement joins TRBV29-1 to TRBJ2-4, with D possibly matching TRBD1 (6 bases). Written as DNA, the CDR3 is TGCAGCGTTCAAGAATGGCAGGGGCGGAACATTCAGTACTTC. It yields the protein CSVQEWQGRNIQYF.